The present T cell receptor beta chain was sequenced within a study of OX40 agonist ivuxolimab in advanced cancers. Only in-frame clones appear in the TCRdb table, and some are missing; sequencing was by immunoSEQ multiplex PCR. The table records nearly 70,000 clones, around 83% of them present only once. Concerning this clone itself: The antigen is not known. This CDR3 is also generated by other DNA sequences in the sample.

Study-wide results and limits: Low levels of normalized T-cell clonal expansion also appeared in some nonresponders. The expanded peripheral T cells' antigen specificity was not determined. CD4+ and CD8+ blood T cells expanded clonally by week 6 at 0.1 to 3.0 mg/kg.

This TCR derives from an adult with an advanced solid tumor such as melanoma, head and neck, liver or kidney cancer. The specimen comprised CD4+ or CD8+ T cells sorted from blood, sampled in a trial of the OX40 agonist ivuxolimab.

The CDR3, as DNA: TGTGCCAGCAGTGTTTCCATACAGACTGAAGCTTTCTTT. This translates into CASSVSIQTEAFF. J is TRBJ1-1 and V is TRBV6-4; D uncertain. V lost 4 bases and J lost 5, with 11 bases in between. This CDR3 has 13 residues. Germline CDR1 and CDR2: MRHNA and SNTAGT.